What follows are 9 T cell receptor beta chains derived from one specimen sequenced in a study of tumor-infiltrating lymphocytes in primary liver carcinoma. DNA and RNA were both co-extracted from about 19-30 mg of bulk tissue that had not been sorted. The input was around 0.5 ug total RNA; TCR beta cDNA was made from it with a constant-region primer. Sequencing libraries for TCR beta derived from three nested multiplex PCR rounds that used slightly modified ARM-PCR. Rounds one and two of PCR, each of 10 cycles, were primed with TRBV1-TRBV30 forward primers and a C-beta reverse primer. Using its own MiXCR run on the multiplex PCR reads, TCRdb lists one record per CDR3 protein. The repertoire has tens of thousands of distinct CDR3 sequences, nearly 70% of them found once; the top ten carry roughly a quarter. Specimen: liver tumor tissue from sampling region 4. Subset in this sample: tumor region T4, right-lateral pole. The receptors shown here come from a man between 40 and 49 years old with primary liver carcinoma and hepatitis B virus infection.

This clonotype occurred once. The rearrangement links TRBV11-2 to TRBJ2-3; D unresolved. Trimming took off 5 bases at V and 12 bases at J, with 21 bases between the two ends. Germline CDR1 reads SGHAT; CDR2 reads FQNNGV. The CDR3 has 14 amino acids. CDR3 DNA sequence: TGTGCCAGCAGCCTGGGCTCCCCGTCAGATGCACAGTATTTT. It codes for CASSLGSPSDAQYF.

The genes are TRBV4-2 and TRBJ2-7, with 12 bases identical to TRBD2. The CDR3 runs 16 residues. V dropped 3 bases and J dropped 13; count of bases not matched to a gene: 16. From germline, CDR1 is LGHNA and CDR2 YNFKEQ. In nucleotides, the CDR3 is TGTGCCAGCAGCCATTACCTAGCGGGAGGGCCGGGCGGGCACTACTTC. It translates to CASSHYLAGGPGGHYF.

Points on this clonotype: The junction departs from germline at one end; a sequencing error may be responsible. The chain joins TRBV11-2 to TRBJ2-5; possible D gene TRBD2, 5 bases. The CDR3 contains 13 residues. The germline V gene encodes CDR1 SGHAT and CDR2 FQNNGV. CDR3 bases: TGTGCCAACAGCCTTAGCGTCGGAAAGACCCAGTACTTC. Protein product: CANSLSVGKTQYF.

This clonotype was detected many times. The chain employs TRBV10-3 and TRBJ2-7, with D possibly being TRBD1 (8 bases). There are 14 residues in the CDR3. The V gene lost 10 bases and the J gene lost 0 bases, with 16 bases spanning the gap. The germline V gene has CDR1 ENHRY and CDR2 SYGVKD. This chain's CDR3 is CATQRDRSSYEQYF. The DNA of the CDR3 is TGTGCCACGCAGCGGGACAGGAGCTCCTACGAGCAGTACTTC.

The sample holds many counts of this clonotype. The chain combines TRBV5-5 with TRBJ1-6; D is perhaps TRBD1 (5 bases). The CDR3 totals 13 residues. Germline V gene lookup returns CDR1 SGHKS and CDR2 YYEKEE (reference sequence). V was pared by 2 bases and J by 8 bases, with 8 bases between. CDR3 DNA: TGTGCCAGCAGCTTAACAGGAGATTCACCCCTCCACTTT. Its translation is CASSLTGDSPLHF.

This chain connects TRBV29-1 to TRBJ1-1, with D hard to call. The ends were cut back, 1 base at V and 5 bases at J, with 14 bases in the middle. CDR3 length: 14 amino acids. In germline, CDR1 is SQVTM, CDR2 ANQGSEA. In nucleotides, the CDR3 is TGCAGCGTTGAAGGTCCTCAACTGTGGACTGAAGCTTTCTTT. Protein: CSVEGPQLWTEAFF.

This clonotype appeared many times. The rearrangement links TRBV4-1 to TRBJ2-7, with D possibly being TRBD1 (5 bases). The CDR3 contains 15 residues. From germline, CDR1 is MGHRA and CDR2 YSYEKL. V was trimmed by 0 bases and J by 3 bases, leaving 12 bases between them. The CDR3 coding sequence is TGCGCCAGCAGCCAAGAGTACAGGCCCGTCTACGAGCAGTACTTC. This codes for CASSQEYRPVYEQYF.

This clonotype was counted many times. The J gene is TRBJ2-1, the V gene TRBV11-2; tentative D call: TRBD2 (6 bases). The germline gives CDR1 SGHAT, CDR2 FQNNGV. The CDR3 extends over 14 amino acids. Trimming took off 7 bases at V and 5 bases at J, with 15 bases between the two ends. The DNA for the CDR3 is TGTGCCAGCAAAGGGACTGGCGGGAACAATGAGCAGTTCTTC. This encodes CASKGTGGNNEQFF.

Concerning this clonotype: An end of the junction differs from the germline gene, which may be a read error. The rearrangement joins TRBV24-1 to TRBJ2-1, with D unresolved. The CDR3 spans 13 residues. Germline lookup yields CDR1 KGHDR and CDR2 SFDVKD. The CDR3 spells CATSVRLNNEQLF. CDR3 in DNA: TGTGCCACTAGTGTTAGGTTAAACAATGAGCAGCTCTTC.